The rows below give T cell receptor beta chains drawn from one sample of a study of blood T cell repertoires in COVID-19. Sequenced by immunoSEQ multiplex PCR; TCRdb stores in-frame clones only, minus some. The data contain roughly 290,000 clones, approximately 83% of them seen just once; the ten biggest clones take up about 2.2%. The specimen was peripheral blood. These receptors were obtained from a woman in her thirties who had recovered from COVID-19. CDR3s include the opening cysteine and the closing phenylalanine or tryptophan. The D gene is left open where the match is weak. A clone size is listed for some rows: how often the clone was seen (once, few, many), or a class if it is expanded.

abundance: -
d_gene: TRBD2
len: 15
v_gene: TRBV27
j_gene: TRBJ2-1
CDR3aa: CASSRRLAGDNEQFF
CDR3nt: TGTGCCAGCAGCAGGAGACTAGCGGGGGACAATGAGCAGTTCTTC

abundance: -
d_gene: TRBD1
len: 14
v_gene: TRBV27
j_gene: TRBJ2-7
CDR3aa: CASSPRQGTYEQYF
CDR3nt: TGTGCCAGCAGTCCACGACAGGGAACCTACGAGCAGTACTTC

abundance: -
d_gene: -
len: 15
v_gene: TRBV11-2
j_gene: TRBJ2-1
CDR3aa: CASSDGTRRYNEQFF
CDR3nt: TGTGCCAGCAGCGACGGAACTAGACGATACAATGAGCAGTTCTTC

abundance: -
d_gene: -
len: 12
v_gene: TRBV18
j_gene: TRBJ2-3
CDR3aa: CASSPAGDTQYF
CDR3nt: TGTGCCAGCTCACCGGCGGGAGATACGCAGTATTTT

abundance: few
d_gene: -
len: 11
v_gene: TRBV12-5
j_gene: TRBJ1-5
CDR3aa: CASGGRQPQHF
CDR3nt: TGTGCTAGTGGTGGGAGGCAGCCCCAGCATTTT

abundance: -
d_gene: TRBD2
len: 20
v_gene: TRBV7-6
j_gene: TRBJ2-1
CDR3aa: CASSFTTGTSGRMTDNEQFF
CDR3nt: TGTGCCAGCAGCTTCACTACCGGGACTAGCGGACGGATGACAGACAATGAGCAGTTCTTC

abundance: -
d_gene: TRBD1
len: 15
v_gene: TRBV18
j_gene: TRBJ2-5
CDR3aa: CASSPGQGSRETQYF
CDR3nt: TGTGCCAGCTCACCGGGACAGGGATCGAGAGAGACCCAGTACTTC

abundance: -
d_gene: -
len: 16
v_gene: TRBV5-6
j_gene: TRBJ2-1
CDR3aa: CASSPETGVSYNEQFF
CDR3nt: TGTGCCAGCAGCCCGGAAACAGGAGTATCCTACAATGAGCAGTTCTTC

abundance: -
d_gene: -
len: 13
v_gene: TRBV6-1
j_gene: TRBJ1-2
CDR3aa: CASSERPERGYTF
CDR3nt: TGTGCCAGCAGTGAAAGACCGGAGAGGGGCTACACCTTC

abundance: -
d_gene: -
len: 12
v_gene: TRBV3-1/TRBV3-2
j_gene: TRBJ1-2
CDR3aa: CASSQLRGGYTF
CDR3nt: TGTGCCAGCAGCCAACTCCGGGGAGGCTACACCTTC

abundance: -
d_gene: TRBD1
len: 14
v_gene: TRBV3-1/TRBV3-2
j_gene: TRBJ1-1
CDR3aa: CASSRRQGTPEAFF
CDR3nt: TGTGCCAGCAGCCGTCGACAGGGTACCCCTGAAGCTTTCTTT

abundance: -
d_gene: TRBD2
len: 14
v_gene: TRBV19
j_gene: TRBJ2-7
CDR3aa: CASSIAGGTREQYF
CDR3nt: TGTGCCAGTAGTATCGCCGGGGGGACTCGCGAGCAGTACTTC

abundance: -
d_gene: TRBD1
len: 16
v_gene: TRBV28
j_gene: TRBJ1-1
CDR3aa: CASSLPGQSLNTEAFF
CDR3nt: TGTGCCAGCAGTTTGCCGGGACAGTCCTTGAACACTGAAGCTTTCTTT

abundance: -
d_gene: -
len: 15
v_gene: TRBV4-2
j_gene: TRBJ2-5
CDR3aa: CASSQDPSRQETQYF
CDR3nt: TGTGCCAGCAGCCAAGACCCGTCCCGGCAAGAGACCCAGTACTTC

abundance: -
d_gene: -
len: 13
v_gene: TRBV27
j_gene: TRBJ2-3
CDR3aa: CASSIESTDTQYF
CDR3nt: TGTGCCAGCAGTATCGAGAGCACAGATACGCAGTATTTT

abundance: -
d_gene: TRBD1
len: 16
v_gene: TRBV24-1
j_gene: TRBJ2-2
CDR3aa: CATSDPGQANTGELFF
CDR3nt: TGTGCCACCAGTGACCCAGGACAGGCGAACACCGGGGAGCTGTTTTTT

abundance: -
d_gene: TRBD2
len: 19
v_gene: TRBV28
j_gene: TRBJ2-1
CDR3aa: CASSTGGPRLAGWGGEQFF
CDR3nt: TGTGCCAGCAGCACCGGCGGGCCACGACTAGCGGGATGGGGTGGTGAGCAGTTCTTC

abundance: -
d_gene: TRBD2
len: 16
v_gene: TRBV19
j_gene: TRBJ2-3
CDR3aa: CASMGLAGGPPDTQYF
CDR3nt: TGTGCCAGTATGGGACTAGCGGGAGGCCCTCCAGATACGCAGTATTTT

abundance: -
d_gene: -
len: 13
v_gene: TRBV11-2
j_gene: TRBJ2-7
CDR3aa: CASSLDSGHEQYF
CDR3nt: TGTGCCAGCAGTCTGGACAGCGGCCACGAGCAGTACTTC

abundance: -
d_gene: -
len: 13
v_gene: TRBV4-1
j_gene: TRBJ2-7
CDR3aa: CASSQGLSYEQYF
CDR3nt: TGCGCCAGCAGCCAGGGACTGAGCTACGAGCAGTACTTC

abundance: many
d_gene: TRBD2
len: 14
v_gene: TRBV29-1
j_gene: TRBJ2-7
CDR3aa: CSVEGAGGSYEQYF
CDR3nt: TGCAGCGTTGAAGGGGCGGGAGGGTCGTACGAGCAGTACTTC

abundance: -
d_gene: TRBD1
len: 11
v_gene: TRBV20-1
j_gene: TRBJ2-7
CDR3aa: CSARAGGEQYF
CDR3nt: TGCAGTGCTAGGGCAGGGGGCGAGCAGTACTTC

abundance: -
d_gene: TRBD1
len: 13
v_gene: TRBV10-3
j_gene: TRBJ2-7
CDR3aa: CAISQTGPYEQYF
CDR3nt: TGTGCCATCAGCCAGACAGGGCCCTACGAGCAGTACTTC

abundance: -
d_gene: -
len: 14
v_gene: TRBV30
j_gene: TRBJ2-1
CDR3aa: CAWDIIEHYNEQFF
CDR3nt: TGTGCCTGGGATATCATTGAGCACTACAATGAGCAGTTCTTC

abundance: -
d_gene: TRBD2
len: 15
v_gene: TRBV7-2
j_gene: TRBJ2-5
CDR3aa: CASSLLAGVQETQYF
CDR3nt: TGTGCCAGCAGCTTACTAGCGGGAGTACAAGAGACCCAGTACTTC

abundance: -
d_gene: -
len: 15
v_gene: TRBV10-2
j_gene: TRBJ2-4
CDR3aa: CASWGSPLAKNIQYF
CDR3nt: TGCGCCAGCTGGGGCTCCCCCTTAGCCAAAAACATTCAGTACTTC

abundance: -
d_gene: -
len: 12
v_gene: TRBV30
j_gene: TRBJ2-7
CDR3aa: CAWGTGVYEQYF
CDR3nt: TGTGCCTGGGGGACGGGGGTCTACGAGCAGTACTTC

abundance: -
d_gene: TRBD1
len: 11
v_gene: TRBV30
j_gene: TRBJ1-2
CDR3aa: CAWWDRGGYTF
CDR3nt: TGTGCCTGGTGGGACAGGGGAGGCTACACCTTC

abundance: -
d_gene: TRBD1
len: 15
v_gene: TRBV5-1
j_gene: TRBJ2-5
CDR3aa: CASSPGQGVIETQYF
CDR3nt: TGCGCCAGCAGCCCTGGACAGGGGGTGATAGAGACCCAGTACTTC

abundance: -
d_gene: TRBD1
len: 14
v_gene: TRBV27
j_gene: TRBJ1-1
CDR3aa: CASSFDRVDTVAFF
CDR3nt: TGTGCCAGCAGTTTTGACAGGGTTGACACGGTGGCTTTCTTT

abundance: -
d_gene: TRBD1
len: 16
v_gene: TRBV2
j_gene: TRBJ1-5
CDR3aa: CASSEVPGQGNQPQHF
CDR3nt: TGTGCCAGCAGTGAAGTACCGGGACAGGGGAATCAGCCCCAGCATTTT

abundance: -
d_gene: -
len: 12
v_gene: TRBV6-5
j_gene: TRBJ2-5
CDR3aa: CASRRTEETQYF
CDR3nt: TGTGCCAGCAGACGGACAGAAGAGACCCAGTACTTC

abundance: -
d_gene: TRBD2
len: 16
v_gene: TRBV9
j_gene: TRBJ2-1
CDR3aa: CASSVSSGLSYNEQFF
CDR3nt: TGTGCCAGCAGCGTAAGTAGCGGGCTGTCCTACAATGAGCAGTTCTTC

abundance: few
d_gene: -
len: 15
v_gene: TRBV28
j_gene: TRBJ2-1
CDR3aa: CASSQRRSSYNEQFF
CDR3nt: TGTGCCAGCAGCCAAAGGAGGAGCTCCTACAATGAGCAGTTCTTC

abundance: -
d_gene: -
len: 15
v_gene: TRBV5-6
j_gene: TRBJ1-3
CDR3aa: CASSFTGSSGNTIYF
CDR3nt: TGTGCCAGCAGCTTCACTGGTTCCTCTGGAAACACCATATATTTT

abundance: -
d_gene: -
len: 14
v_gene: TRBV7-2
j_gene: TRBJ2-3
CDR3aa: CASSTRGGADTQYF
CDR3nt: TGTGCCAGCAGCACCCGAGGGGGAGCAGATACGCAGTATTTT

abundance: -
d_gene: -
len: 18
v_gene: TRBV6-1
j_gene: TRBJ2-1
CDR3aa: CASSEAGTIFSSYNEQFF
CDR3nt: TGTGCCAGCAGTGAAGCGGGGACAATCTTTAGCTCCTACAATGAGCAGTTCTTC

abundance: -
d_gene: -
len: 15
v_gene: TRBV19
j_gene: TRBJ2-3
CDR3aa: CASSIVGPRADTQYF
CDR3nt: TGTGCCAGTAGTATAGTGGGGCCACGGGCAGATACGCAGTATTTT

abundance: -
d_gene: TRBD1
len: 15
v_gene: TRBV9
j_gene: TRBJ1-5
CDR3aa: CASSVGGQGNQPQHF
CDR3nt: TGTGCCAGCAGCGTTGGGGGACAGGGCAATCAGCCCCAGCATTTT

abundance: -
d_gene: -
len: 15
v_gene: TRBV5-1
j_gene: TRBJ1-1
CDR3aa: CASSLDQAGNTEAFF
CDR3nt: TGCGCCAGCAGCTTGGACCAGGCGGGGAACACTGAAGCTTTCTTT

abundance: -
d_gene: -
len: 19
v_gene: TRBV10-1
j_gene: TRBJ2-2
CDR3aa: CASSESRDFYFPNTGELFF
CDR3nt: TGCGCCAGCAGTGAGTCGAGGGACTTCTATTTCCCGAACACCGGGGAGCTGTTTTTT